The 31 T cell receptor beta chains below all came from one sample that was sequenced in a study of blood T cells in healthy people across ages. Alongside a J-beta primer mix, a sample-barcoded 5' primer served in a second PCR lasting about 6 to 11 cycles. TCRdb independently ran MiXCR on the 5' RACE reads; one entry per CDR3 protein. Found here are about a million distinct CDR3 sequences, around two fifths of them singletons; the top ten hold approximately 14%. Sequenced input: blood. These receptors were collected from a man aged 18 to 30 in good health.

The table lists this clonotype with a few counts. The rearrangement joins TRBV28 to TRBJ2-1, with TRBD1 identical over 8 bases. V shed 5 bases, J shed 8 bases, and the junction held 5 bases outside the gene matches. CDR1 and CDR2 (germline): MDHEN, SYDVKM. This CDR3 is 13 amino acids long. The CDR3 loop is CASSARTGHEQFF. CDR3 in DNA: TGTGCCAGCAGTGCGCGGACAGGGCATGAGCAGTTCTTC.

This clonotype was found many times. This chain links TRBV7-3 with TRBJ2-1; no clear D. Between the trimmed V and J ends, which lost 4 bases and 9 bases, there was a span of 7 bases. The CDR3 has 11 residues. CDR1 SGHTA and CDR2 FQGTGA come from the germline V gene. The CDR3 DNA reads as TGTGCCAGCAGCTCAGGTACTGAGCAGTTCTTC. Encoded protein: CASSSGTEQFF.

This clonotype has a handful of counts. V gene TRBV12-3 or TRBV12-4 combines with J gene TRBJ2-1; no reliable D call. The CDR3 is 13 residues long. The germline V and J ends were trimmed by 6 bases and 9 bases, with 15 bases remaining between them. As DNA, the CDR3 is TGTGCCAGCAGACCTCCCCCAGTCCTTGAGCAGTTCTTC. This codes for CASRPPPVLEQFF.

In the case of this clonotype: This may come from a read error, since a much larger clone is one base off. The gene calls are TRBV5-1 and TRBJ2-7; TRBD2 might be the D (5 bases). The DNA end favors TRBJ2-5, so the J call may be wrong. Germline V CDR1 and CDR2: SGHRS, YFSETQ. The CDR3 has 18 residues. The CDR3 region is CASSLGVYSGRARETQYF. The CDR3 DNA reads TGCGCCAGCAGCTTGGGAGTATACAGCGGTCGGGCTCGGGAGACCCAGTACTTC.

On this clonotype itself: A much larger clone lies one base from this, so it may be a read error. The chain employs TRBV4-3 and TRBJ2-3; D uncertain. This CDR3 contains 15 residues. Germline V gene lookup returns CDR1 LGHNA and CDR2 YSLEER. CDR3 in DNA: TGCGCCGGCAGCCAAGATAGAGATACGGGAGATACGCAGTATTTT. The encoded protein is CAGSQDRDTGDTQYF.

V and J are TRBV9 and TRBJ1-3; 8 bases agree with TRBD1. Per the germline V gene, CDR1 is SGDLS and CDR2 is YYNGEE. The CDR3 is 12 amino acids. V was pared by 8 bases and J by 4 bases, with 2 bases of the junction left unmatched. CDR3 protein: CASGQGGNTIYF. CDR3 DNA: TGTGCCAGTGGACAGGGAGGAAACACCATATATTTT.

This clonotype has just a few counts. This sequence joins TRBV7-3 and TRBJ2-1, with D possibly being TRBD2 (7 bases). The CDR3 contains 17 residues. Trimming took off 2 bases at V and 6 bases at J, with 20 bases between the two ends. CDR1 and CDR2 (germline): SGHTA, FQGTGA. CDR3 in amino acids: CASSLGVGGGLPNEQFF. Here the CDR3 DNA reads TGTGCCAGCAGCTTAGGGGTAGGCGGGGGCCTCCCCAATGAGCAGTTCTTC.

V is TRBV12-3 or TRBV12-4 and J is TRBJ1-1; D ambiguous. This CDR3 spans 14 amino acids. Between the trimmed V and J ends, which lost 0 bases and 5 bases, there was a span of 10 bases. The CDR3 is CASSLAGLETEAFF. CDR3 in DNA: TGTGCCAGCAGTTTAGCAGGGTTGGAGACTGAAGCTTTCTTT.

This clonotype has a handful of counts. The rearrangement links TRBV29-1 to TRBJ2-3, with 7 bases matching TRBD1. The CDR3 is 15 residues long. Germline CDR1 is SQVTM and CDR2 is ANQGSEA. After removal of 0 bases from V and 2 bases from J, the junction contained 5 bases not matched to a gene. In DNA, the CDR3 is TGCAGCGTTGAAGATAGAGACAGGGACACAGATACGCAGTATTTT. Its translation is CSVEDRDRDTDTQYF.

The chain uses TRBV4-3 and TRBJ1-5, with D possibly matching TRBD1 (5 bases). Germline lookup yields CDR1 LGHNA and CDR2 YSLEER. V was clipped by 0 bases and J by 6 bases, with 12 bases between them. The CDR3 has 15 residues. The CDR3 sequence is CASSQDGGTGQPQHF. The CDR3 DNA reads TGCGCCAGCAGCCAAGATGGAGGGACTGGTCAGCCCCAGCATTTT.

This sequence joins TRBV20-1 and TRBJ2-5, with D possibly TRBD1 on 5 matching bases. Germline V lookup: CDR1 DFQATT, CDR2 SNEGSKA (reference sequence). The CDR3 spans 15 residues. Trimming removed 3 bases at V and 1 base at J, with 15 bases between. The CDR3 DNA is TGCAGTGCTAGCCATCCCGGCGACAGCCAAGAGACCCAGTACTTC. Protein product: CSASHPGDSQETQYF.

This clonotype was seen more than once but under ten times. CDR3 coding DNA: TGTGCCAGCAGCTTAGGTGGGACCATCCAAGAGACCCAGTACTTC. The encoded protein is CASSLGGTIQETQYF. The chain is built from TRBV7-9 and TRBJ2-5; tentatively, D is TRBD1 or TRBD2 (5 bases each). The germline V and J ends were trimmed by 1 base and 1 base, with 10 bases remaining between them. This CDR3 has 15 residues. CDR1 and CDR2 from the germline V gene are SEHNR and FQNEAQ (reference sequence).

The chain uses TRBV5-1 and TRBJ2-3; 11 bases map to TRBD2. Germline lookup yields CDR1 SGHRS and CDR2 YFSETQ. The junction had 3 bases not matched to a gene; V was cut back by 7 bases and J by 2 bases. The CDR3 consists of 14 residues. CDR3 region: CASGTSGFTDTQYF. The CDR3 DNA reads TGCGCCAGCGGGACTAGCGGCTTCACAGATACGCAGTATTTT.

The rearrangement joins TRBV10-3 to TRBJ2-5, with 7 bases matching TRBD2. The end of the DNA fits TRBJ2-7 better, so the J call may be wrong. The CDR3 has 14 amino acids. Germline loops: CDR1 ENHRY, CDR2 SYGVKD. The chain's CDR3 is CAISESGRANEQYF. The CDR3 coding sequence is TGTGCCATCAGTGAGTCGGGGAGGGCAAACGAGCAGTACTTC.

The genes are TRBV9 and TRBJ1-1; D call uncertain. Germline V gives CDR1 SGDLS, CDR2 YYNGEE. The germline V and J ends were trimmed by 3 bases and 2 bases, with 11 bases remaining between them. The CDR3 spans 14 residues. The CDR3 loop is CASSAETVNTEAFF. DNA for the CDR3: TGTGCCAGCAGCGCCGAGACGGTAAACACTGAAGCTTTCTTT. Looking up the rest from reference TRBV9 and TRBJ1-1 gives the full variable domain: DSGVTQTPKHLITATGQRVTLRCSPRSGDLSVYWYQQSLDQGLQFLIQYYNGEERAKGNILERFSAQQFPDLHSELNLSSLELGDSALYFCASSAETVNTEAFFGQGTRLTVV.

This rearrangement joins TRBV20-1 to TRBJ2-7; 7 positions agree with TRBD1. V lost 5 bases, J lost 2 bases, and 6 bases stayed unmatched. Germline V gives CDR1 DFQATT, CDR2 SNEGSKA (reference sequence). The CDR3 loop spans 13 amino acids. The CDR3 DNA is TGCAGTGCTGCCAGGGACAGCACCTACGAGCAGTACTTC. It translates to CSAARDSTYEQYF.

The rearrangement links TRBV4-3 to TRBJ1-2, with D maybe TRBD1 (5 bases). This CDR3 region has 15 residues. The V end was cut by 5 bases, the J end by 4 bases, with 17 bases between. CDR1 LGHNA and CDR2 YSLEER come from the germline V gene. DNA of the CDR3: TGCGCCAGCAGCTGGACGCAGGGCACCTCCTATGGCTACACCTTC. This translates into CASSWTQGTSYGYTF.

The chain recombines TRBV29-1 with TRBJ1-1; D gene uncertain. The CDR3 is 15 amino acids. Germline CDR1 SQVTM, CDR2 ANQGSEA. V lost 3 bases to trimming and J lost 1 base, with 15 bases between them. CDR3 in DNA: TGCAGCGTTGACCCCGGAGCGAGGGCGAACACTGAAGCTTTCTTT. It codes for CSVDPGARANTEAFF.

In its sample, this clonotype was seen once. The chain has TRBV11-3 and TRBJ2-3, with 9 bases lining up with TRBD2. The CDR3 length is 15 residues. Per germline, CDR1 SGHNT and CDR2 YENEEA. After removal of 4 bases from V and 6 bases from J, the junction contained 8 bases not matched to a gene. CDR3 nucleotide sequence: TGTGCCAGCAGCTCTAGCGGGACCCCGGGGGATACGCAGTATTTT. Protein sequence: CASSSSGTPGDTQYF. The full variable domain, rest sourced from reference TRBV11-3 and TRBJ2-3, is EAGVVQSPRYKIIEKKQPVAFWCNPISGHNTLYWYLQNLGQGPELLIRYENEEAVDDSQLPKDRFSAERLKGVDSTLKIQPAELGDSAVYLCASSSSGTPGDTQYFGPGTRLTVL.

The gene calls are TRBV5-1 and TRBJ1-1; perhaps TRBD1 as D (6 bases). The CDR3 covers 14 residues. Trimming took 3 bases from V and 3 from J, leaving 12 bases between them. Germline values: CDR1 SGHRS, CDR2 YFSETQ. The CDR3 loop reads CASSSTGRYTEAFF. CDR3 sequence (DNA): TGCGCCAGCAGCTCGACAGGAAGATACACTGAAGCTTTCTTT.

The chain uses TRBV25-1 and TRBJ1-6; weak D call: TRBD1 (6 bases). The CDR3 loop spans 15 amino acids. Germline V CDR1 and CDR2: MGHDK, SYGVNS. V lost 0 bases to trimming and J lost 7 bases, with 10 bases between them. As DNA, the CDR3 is TGTGCCAGCAGTGAATATACAGGGTGGAATTCACCCCTCCACTTT. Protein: CASSEYTGWNSPLHF.

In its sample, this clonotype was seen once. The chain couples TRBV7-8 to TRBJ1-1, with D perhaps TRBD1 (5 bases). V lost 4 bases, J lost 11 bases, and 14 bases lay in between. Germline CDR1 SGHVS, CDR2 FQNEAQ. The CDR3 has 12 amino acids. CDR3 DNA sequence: TGTGCCAGCAGCTCAACGACGGGGCGGGCTTTCTTT. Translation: CASSSTTGRAFF.

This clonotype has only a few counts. CDR3 residues: CASSLAGSGNEQFF. CDR3 bases: TGTGCCAGCAGCTTGGCCGGGTCCGGCAATGAGCAGTTCTTC. This sequence joins TRBV9 and TRBJ2-1, with D uncertain. Germline CDR1 SGDLS, CDR2 YYNGEE. The V end was cut by 4 bases, the J end by 6 bases, with 14 bases between. The CDR3 has 14 amino acids.

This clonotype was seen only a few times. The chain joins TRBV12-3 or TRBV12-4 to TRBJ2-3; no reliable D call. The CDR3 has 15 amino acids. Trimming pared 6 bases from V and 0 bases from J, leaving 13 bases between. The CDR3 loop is CASSLIWASTDTQYF. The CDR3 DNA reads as TGTGCCAGCAGCCTTATTTGGGCTAGCACAGATACGCAGTATTTT.

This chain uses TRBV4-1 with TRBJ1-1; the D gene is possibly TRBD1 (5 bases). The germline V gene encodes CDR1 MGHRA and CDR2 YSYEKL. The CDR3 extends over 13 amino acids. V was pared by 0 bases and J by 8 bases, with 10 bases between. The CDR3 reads CASSQEWAGEAFF. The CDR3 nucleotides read TGCGCCAGCAGCCAAGAGTGGGCAGGGGAAGCTTTCTTT.

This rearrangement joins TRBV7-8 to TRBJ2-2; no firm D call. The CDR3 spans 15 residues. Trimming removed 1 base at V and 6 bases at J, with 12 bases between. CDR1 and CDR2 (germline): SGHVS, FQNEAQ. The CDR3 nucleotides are TGTGCCAGCAGCTTAGTTGAGGCAGCGTCCGGGGAGCTGTTTTTT. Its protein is CASSLVEAASGELFF. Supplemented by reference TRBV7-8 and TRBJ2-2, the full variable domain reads GAGVSQSPRYKVAKRGQDVALRCDPISGHVSLFWYQQALGQGPEFLTYFQNEAQLDKSGLPSDRFFAERPEGSVSTLKIQRTQQEDSAVYLCASSLVEAASGELFFGEGSRLTVL.

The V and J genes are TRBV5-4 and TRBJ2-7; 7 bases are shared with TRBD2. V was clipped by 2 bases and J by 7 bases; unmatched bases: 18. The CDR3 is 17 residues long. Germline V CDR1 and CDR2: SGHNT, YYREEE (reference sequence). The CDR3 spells CASSFFPRTRTHNEQYF. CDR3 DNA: TGTGCCAGCAGCTTTTTTCCCCGGACTAGGACCCACAATGAGCAGTACTTC.

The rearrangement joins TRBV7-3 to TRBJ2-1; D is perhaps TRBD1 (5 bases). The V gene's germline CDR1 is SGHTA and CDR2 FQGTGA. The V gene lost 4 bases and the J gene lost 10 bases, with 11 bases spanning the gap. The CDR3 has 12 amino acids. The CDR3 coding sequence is TGTGCCAGCAGCTATCAGGGAAGAGAGCAGTTCTTC. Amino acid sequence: CASSYQGREQFF.

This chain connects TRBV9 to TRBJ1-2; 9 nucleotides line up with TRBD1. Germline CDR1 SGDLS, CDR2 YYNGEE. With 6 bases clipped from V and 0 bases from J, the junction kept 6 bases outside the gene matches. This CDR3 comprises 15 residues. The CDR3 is CASKAGQGPNYGYTF. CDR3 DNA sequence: TGTGCCAGCAAGGCGGGACAGGGTCCTAACTATGGCTACACCTTC.

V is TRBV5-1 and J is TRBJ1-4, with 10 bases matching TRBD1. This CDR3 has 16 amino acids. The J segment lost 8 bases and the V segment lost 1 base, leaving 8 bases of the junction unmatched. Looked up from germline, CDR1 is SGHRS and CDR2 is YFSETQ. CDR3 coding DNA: TGCGCCAGCAGCTTGACCCCCGGGACAGGGGAAGAAAAACTGTTTTTT. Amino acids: CASSLTPGTGEEKLFF.

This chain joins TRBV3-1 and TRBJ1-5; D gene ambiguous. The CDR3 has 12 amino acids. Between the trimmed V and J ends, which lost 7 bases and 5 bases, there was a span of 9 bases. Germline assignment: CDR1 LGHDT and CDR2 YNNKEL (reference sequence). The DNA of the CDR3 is TGTGCCAGCACGGCCCTAGATCAGCCCCAGCATTTT. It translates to CASTALDQPQHF.